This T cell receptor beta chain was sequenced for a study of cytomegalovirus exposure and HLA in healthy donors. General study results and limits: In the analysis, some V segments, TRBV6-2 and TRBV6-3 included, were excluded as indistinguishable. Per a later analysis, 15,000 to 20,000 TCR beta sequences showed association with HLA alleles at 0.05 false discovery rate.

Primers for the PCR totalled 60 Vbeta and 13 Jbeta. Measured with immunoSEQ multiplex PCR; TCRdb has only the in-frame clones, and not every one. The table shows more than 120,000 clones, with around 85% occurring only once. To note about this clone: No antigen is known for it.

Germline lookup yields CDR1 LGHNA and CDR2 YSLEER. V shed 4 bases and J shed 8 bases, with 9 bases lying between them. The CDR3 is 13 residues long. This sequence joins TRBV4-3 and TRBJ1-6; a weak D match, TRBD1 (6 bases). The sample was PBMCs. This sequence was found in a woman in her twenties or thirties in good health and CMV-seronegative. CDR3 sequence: CASSRNRDSPLHF. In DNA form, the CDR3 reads TGCGCCAGCAGCCGAAACAGGGATTCACCCCTCCACTTT.